Presented here are 29 T cell receptor beta chains from one specimen sequenced in a study of blood T cell repertoires in COVID-19 (dated by TCRdb to 2020 to 2022). Preparation of the library involved the immunoSEQ multiplex PCR assay. Here the immuneACCESS table is served through TCRdb, limited to in-frame sequences with V and J called. Missing clones are a known gap in these copies; in checked studies unresolved V genes cover under half, and the rest lacks a known reason. This sample comprises roughly 180,000 clones, about 78% of them detected only once. 8.6% of the sample is held by the ten biggest clonotypes. Sequencing used peripheral blood. The source is a woman aged 50 to 60 with active or convalescent COVID-19.

This clone was seen only once. The V and J genes are TRBV11-2 and TRBJ2-3; 8 nucleotides align to TRBD2. The CDR3 length is 16 residues. Germline-derived CDR1 and CDR2 are SGHAT and FQNNGV. V was clipped by 5 bases and J by 0 bases; unmatched bases: 7. CDR3 amino acids: CASSPFGGRSTDTQYF. The DNA for the CDR3 is TGTGCCAGCAGCCCCTTTGGCGGGAGGAGCACAGATACGCAGTATTTT.

The chain is built from TRBV3-1 (or the pseudogene TRBV3-2) and TRBJ2-7; the D gene is possibly TRBD2 (6 bases). Trimming stripped 4 bases from V and 2 bases from J, with 21 bases between. The CDR3 totals 17 residues. Per germline, CDR1 LGHDT and CDR2 YNNKEL (reference sequence). CDR3: CASSPASSVSDTYEQYF. The CDR3 DNA follows: TGTGCCAGCAGCCCAGCCTCTAGCGTCTCGGACACCTACGAGCAGTACTTC.

This clone was recorded once. The gene calls are TRBV6-5 and TRBJ1-2; no firm D call. The CDR3 contains 14 residues. The germline V gene has CDR1 MNHEY and CDR2 SVGAGI. V was pared by 8 bases and J by 4 bases, with 17 bases between. The CDR3 DNA sequence: TGTGCCAGCCGGGAGGGTGGGAGAGGCTATGGCTACACCTTC. This sequence encodes CASREGGRGYGYTF.

This chain connects TRBV21-1 to TRBJ2-5; the D segment call TRBD2 is taken from the table without a DNA check. TRBV21-1 is described as a pseudogene. The CDR3 is 8 residues long. In DNA, the CDR3 is TGTGCCAGCAGAGGAGAGTACTTC. Its translation is CASRGEYF.

The chain joins TRBV28 to TRBJ2-1, with 8 bases identical to TRBD2. The junction had 6 bases not matched to a gene; V was cut back by 3 bases and J by 2 bases. The CDR3 totals 16 residues. Germline values: CDR1 MDHEN, CDR2 SYDVKM. As DNA, the CDR3 is TGTGCCAGCAGTTTTTCCGGGAGGGCCGCCTACAATGAGCAGTTCTTC. Translated: CASSFSGRAAYNEQFF.

J is TRBJ2-2 and V is TRBV9; 7 bases are a match to TRBD1. From germline, CDR1 is SGDLS and CDR2 YYNGEE. The CDR3 totals 16 residues. The V and J ends lost 0 bases and 3 bases, in that order; junction bases with no gene match: 5. CDR3 protein: CASSVGGGRDTGELFF. DNA of the CDR3: TGTGCCAGCAGCGTAGGAGGGGGCAGGGACACCGGGGAGCTGTTTTTT.

This chain joins TRBV9 and TRBJ2-1; maybe TRBD2 (9 bases). The CDR3 totals 19 residues. Per the germline V gene, CDR1 is SGDLS and CDR2 is YYNGEE. V was trimmed by 4 bases and J by 5 bases, leaving 28 bases between them. The CDR3 protein is CASSLTGGGASGTDNEQFF. The CDR3, as DNA: TGTGCCAGCAGCCTCACAGGGGGGGGCGCTAGCGGGACTGACAATGAGCAGTTCTTC.

The chain recombines TRBV5-6 with TRBJ2-3, with 11 bases lining up with TRBD2. J lost 5 bases, V lost 3 bases, and 2 bases had no gene match. The V gene's germline CDR1 is SGHDT and CDR2 YYEEEE. The CDR3 runs to 14 residues. The CDR3 spells CASSYSGGEDTQYF. The CDR3, as DNA: TGTGCCAGCAGCTATAGCGGGGGGGAAGATACGCAGTATTTT. The entire variable domain, with the rest obtained from reference TRBV5-6 and TRBJ2-3, is as follows: DAGVTQSPTHLIKTRGQQVTLRCSPKSGHDTVSWYQQALGQGPQFIFQYYEEEERQRGNFPDRFSGHQFPNYSSELNVNALLLGDSALYLCASSYSGGEDTQYFGPGTRLTVL.

The genes are TRBV9 and TRBJ2-2; 13 bases agree with TRBD2. This CDR3 contains 16 residues. Trimming cost V 0 bases and J 4 bases; bases outside gene matches: 0. Germline V gene sequence: CDR1 SGDLS, CDR2 YYNGEE. This chain's CDR3 is CASSVGTSGSTGELFF. The CDR3 coding sequence is TGTGCCAGCAGCGTAGGGACTAGCGGGAGCACCGGGGAGCTGTTTTTT.

This clone has only a few counts. This chain connects TRBV7-2 to TRBJ2-7, with D possibly being TRBD2 (5 bases). This CDR3 is built from 15 residues. Trimming removed 5 bases from V and 4 bases from J, with 18 bases in between. Germline V lookup: CDR1 SGHTA, CDR2 FQGNSA. The CDR3 sequence: CASSPAGLTLYEQYF. The CDR3 bases are TGTGCCAGCAGCCCCGCGGGTCTTACCTTATACGAGCAGTACTTC.

The chain has TRBV4-3 and TRBJ1-2; D is ambiguous. The CDR3 length is 16 residues. Germline V gives CDR1 LGHNA, CDR2 YSLEER. V was clipped by 4 bases and J by 6 bases, with 21 bases between them. The CDR3 nucleotides are TGCGCCAGCAGCCCCCAGGATAGGCTCCCTCGGAATGGCTACACCTTC. As protein: CASSPQDRLPRNGYTF.

The chain employs TRBV28 and TRBJ2-3; 8 nucleotides line up with TRBD2. The CDR3 is 15 residues long. V gave up 3 bases and J gave up 1 base; unmatched junction bases: 3. CDR1 is MDHEN and CDR2 is SYDVKM in the germline V gene. The CDR3 region has the DNA TGTGCCAGCAGTTTTCAGACTAGCGGCACAGATACGCAGTATTTT. Amino acids: CASSFQTSGTDTQYF.

The chain carries TRBV5-1 and TRBJ1-1, with a weak D call TRBD1 (6 bases). V was clipped by 2 bases and J by 0 bases, with 11 bases between them. The CDR3 consists of 15 residues. From germline, CDR1 is SGHRS and CDR2 YFSETQ. CDR3 loop: CASSLSGALNTEAFF. DNA of the CDR3: TGCGCCAGCAGCTTATCAGGGGCACTGAACACTGAAGCTTTCTTT. Together with reference TRBV5-1 and TRBJ1-1, the CDR3 gives the full variable domain: KAGVTQTPRYLIKTRGQQVTLSCSPISGHRSVSWYQQTPGQGLQFLFEYFSETQRNKGNFPGRFSGRQFSNSRSEMNVSTLELGDSALYLCASSLSGALNTEAFFGQGTRLTVV.

The chain combines TRBV30 with TRBJ1-2, with a tentative D call TRBD1 (6 bases). V shed 5 bases and J shed 2 bases, with 6 bases lying between them. The CDR3 spans 11 residues. Germline V gives CDR1 GTSNPN, CDR2 SVGIG (reference sequence). CDR3 protein: CAWQGNYGYTF. CDR3 DNA sequence: TGTGCCTGGCAGGGGAACTATGGCTACACCTTC.

This clone has more than one count but fewer than ten. This chain links TRBV7-2 with TRBJ1-3, with no clear D. This CDR3 comprises 14 residues. Germline V gene sequence: CDR1 SGHTA, CDR2 FQGNSA. V lost 4 bases and J 2 bases, leaving 9 bases between the germline ends. Written as DNA, the CDR3 is TGTGCCAGCAGCTCCCTTTGGCCTGGAAACACCATATATTTT. It specifies CASSSLWPGNTIYF.

The chain uses TRBV7-9 and TRBJ1-5; D not resolved. This CDR3 has 13 residues. Germline-derived CDR1 and CDR2 are SEHNR and FQNEAQ (reference sequence). Trimming shortened V by 2 bases and J by 5 bases, and 7 bases separated the two germline ends. Here the CDR3 reads CASSLSGYQPQHF. CDR3 DNA sequence: TGTGCCAGCAGCTTATCCGGTTATCAGCCCCAGCATTTT.

The CDR3 sequence is CATSDFYYGYTF. The DNA for the CDR3 is TGTGCCACCAGTGATTTCTACTATGGCTACACCTTC. The chain couples TRBV24-1 to TRBJ1-2; D gene ambiguous. Germline V gene sequence: CDR1 KGHDR, CDR2 SFDVKD. CDR3 length equals 12 residues. Trimming removed 1 base at V and 3 bases at J, with 2 bases between.

This clone was picked up a small number of times. V usage is TRBV24-1 and J usage is TRBJ2-5, with 9 bases fitting TRBD2. The V and J ends lost 4 bases and 2 bases, in that order; junction bases with no gene match: 4. The CDR3 loop spans 15 amino acids. Germline V gene lookup returns CDR1 KGHDR and CDR2 SFDVKD. CDR3 coding DNA: TGTGCCACCAGTGACCGACTAGCGGCTCAAGAGACCCAGTACTTC. Its protein is CATSDRLAAQETQYF.

The CDR3 protein is CAIRSDSSNQPQHF. The DNA of the CDR3 is TGTGCCATCAGGTCGGACTCTAGCAATCAGCCCCAGCATTTT. The chain couples TRBV2 to TRBJ1-5; no reliable D call. The CDR3 is 14 amino acids. V was pared by 10 bases and J by 0 bases, with 13 bases between. CDR1 SNHLY and CDR2 FYNNEI come from the germline V gene.

The rearrangement links TRBV19 to TRBJ2-3; possible D gene TRBD2, 5 bases. The CDR3 is 15 amino acids. The V end was cut by 1 base, the J end by 4 bases, with 12 bases between. From germline, CDR1 is LNHDA and CDR2 SQIVND (reference sequence). CDR3 DNA sequence: TGTGCCAGTAGTATAGTCGACACCGGGGCAGATACGCAGTATTTT. It is translated as CASSIVDTGADTQYF.

CDR3 region: CASSLDGSSTDTQYF. The CDR3 coding sequence is TGCGCCAGCAGCTTGGATGGCTCTAGCACAGATACGCAGTATTTT. This chain connects TRBV5-1 to TRBJ2-3, with D unresolved. This CDR3 is 15 amino acids long. With 0 bases removed from V and 0 bases from J, the gap between germline ends came to 8 bases. Germline V gives CDR1 SGHRS, CDR2 YFSETQ.

In its sample, this clone was seen once. The rearrangement links TRBV5-4 to TRBJ2-1; 15 bases match TRBD2. This CDR3 spans 17 amino acids. The trim removed 3 bases at V and 4 bases at J, leaving 5 bases unmatched. Germline CDR1 SGHNT, CDR2 YYREEE (reference sequence). CDR3: CASSSGLAGGIYNEQFF. In DNA form, the CDR3 reads TGTGCCAGCAGCTCCGGACTAGCGGGGGGGATATACAATGAGCAGTTCTTC.

In this sample, this clone turned up a few times. CDR3: CASSLSSYEQYF. Here the CDR3 DNA reads TGTGCCAGCAGCTTGAGCTCCTACGAGCAGTACTTC. The genes are TRBV7-9 and TRBJ2-7; no clear D gene. The length of the CDR3 is 12 residues. Trimming took off 3 bases at V and 0 bases at J, with 3 bases between the two ends. CDR1 SEHNR and CDR2 FQNEAQ come from the germline V gene (reference sequence).

The chain uses TRBV7-9 and TRBJ1-1; D gene uncertain. CDR1 and CDR2 from the germline V gene are SEHNR and FQNEAQ (reference sequence). The CDR3 extends over 15 amino acids. V was shortened by 4 bases and J by 7 bases, with 19 bases between the two germline ends. The CDR3 coding sequence is TGTGCCAGCAGCTCCCCCCGTGTTCGCGGGAATGAAGCTTTCTTT. Translated: CASSSPRVRGNEAFF.

The chain carries TRBV3-1 (or the pseudogene TRBV3-2) and TRBJ2-7; 9 bases fit TRBD2. J lost 7 bases, V lost 1 base, and 8 bases had no gene match. Germline-derived CDR1 and CDR2 are LGHDT and YNNKEL (reference sequence). The CDR3 totals 15 residues. The CDR3 sequence: CASSQVAGAFSEQYF. The DNA for the CDR3 is TGTGCCAGCAGCCAAGTAGCGGGGGCCTTTTCGGAGCAGTACTTC.

The V call is TRBV7-2, the J call TRBJ1-2; D call uncertain. Between the trimmed V and J ends, which lost 5 bases and 8 bases, there was a span of 21 bases. This CDR3 contains 15 residues. Germline CDR1 SGHTA, CDR2 FQGNSA. The CDR3 DNA is TGTGCCAGCAGCACCCGGGCTACAAGGGAGTACGGCTACACCTTC. Its translation is CASSTRATREYGYTF.

This clone was detected only a few times. The genes are TRBV4-3 and TRBJ1-6, with unresolved D. This CDR3 comprises 16 residues. The germline CDR1 and CDR2 sequences are LGHNA and YSLEER. V lost 1 base to trimming and J lost 0 bases, with 7 bases between them. CDR3: CASSQGALSYNSPLHF. CDR3 coding DNA: TGCGCCAGCAGCCAAGGGGCTCTCTCCTATAATTCACCCCTCCACTTT.

This clone was recorded only once. The V gene is TRBV18, the J gene TRBJ2-6; 9 bases align to TRBD1. Looked up from germline, CDR1 is KGHSH and CDR2 is LQKENI. The ends lost 3 bases at V and 1 base at J; junction bases unmatched: 7. CDR3 length equals 18 residues. CDR3 nucleotide sequence: TGTGCCAGCTCACCTGGGACAGGGCCCGTGTCTGGGGCCAACGTCCTGACTTTC. Its translation is CASSPGTGPVSGANVLTF.

The DNA of the CDR3 is TGTGCCAGCAGCCAGACACCTAACTATGGCTACACCTTC. It encodes CASSQTPNYGYTF. The chain is built from TRBV9 and TRBJ1-2; D gene unclear. The germline V and J ends were trimmed by 4 bases and 0 bases, with 7 bases remaining between them. This CDR3 comprises 13 residues. Germline CDR1 SGDLS, CDR2 YYNGEE.